Given below is one TCR beta chain in context. Its antigen is as yet unknown. V lost 5 bases to trimming and J lost 10 bases, with 11 bases between them. The CDR3 is 11 residues long. CDR1 and CDR2 (germline): SGHAT, FQNNGV. These data are taken from a study of vaccination and CD4 T cells after COVID-19. Sequenced with the Oncomine TCR Beta short-read assay was DNA taken from cultured CD4+ T cells. Each CDR3 protein gets one entry after TCRdb re-called the PCR reads with MiXCR. The repertoire includes 9,100 or so distinct CDR3 sequences, over 30% of them detected once, and 25% to 30% sits in the top ten. Treatment given: approximately nine-day PBMC culture with coronavirus spike peptide pools or control peptides (ViraFEST assay). One should note that the unexposed donor's CD4+ T cells were collected before the COVID-19 pandemic (2011-2018).

The gene calls are TRBV11-2 and TRBJ2-5; D possibly corresponds to TRBD2 (5 bases). Sequencing was performed on CD4+ T cells from blood, cultured in vitro. The clonotype was recovered from a human donor in good health. CDR3 region: CASSTTTYQYF. The CDR3 coding sequence is TGTGCCAGCAGCACGACTACCTACCAGTACTTC. Filled out from reference TRBV11-2 and TRBJ2-5, the complete variable domain reads EAGVAQSPRYKIIEKRQSVAFWCNPISGHATLYWYQQILGQGPKLLIQFQNNGVVDDSQLPKDRFSAERLKGVDSTLKIQPAKLEDSAVYLCASSTTTYQYFGPGTRLLVL.